The subject of this entry is one TCR beta chain. Its antigen is as yet unknown. The data derive from a study of beta chain features in type 1 diabetes. Study-wide findings and caveats: Significant though moderate, a shortening of TCRB CDR3s appeared in all four CD4+ subsets of Type 1 diabetes patients. When VDJ junctions were examined, type 1 diabetes patients showed fewer insertions and more deletions.

Germline lookup yields CDR1 SEHNR and CDR2 FQNEAQ (reference sequence). This CDR3 spans 12 amino acids. V was trimmed by 6 bases and J by 9 bases, leaving 12 bases between them. Isolated RNA was reverse transcribed in full, so expressed TCRB transcripts were sequenced. Libraries were prepared by immunoSEQ multiplex PCR; TCRdb keeps only in-frame clonotypes and omits some of them. The repertoire holds 600,000 to 700,000 clones, with roughly 12% as singletons. This sequence was found in a man aged 30 to 39 with type 1 diabetes. Sequences were obtained from naive CD4+ T cells from blood. The gene calls are TRBV7-9 and TRBJ2-1; D possibly matches TRBD1 or TRBD2 (6 bases each). As DNA, the CDR3 is TGTGCCAGCAGTGTACAGGGAGGTGAGCAGTTCTTC. This gives the protein CASSVQGGEQFF.